The clone carrying this T cell receptor (beta chain) was observed a single time. Its antigen remains unknown. One entry per CDR3 protein results from TCRdb running MiXCR on the 5' RACE reads. This table holds around 1.7 million distinct CDR3 sequences, less than 35% found once. These data are taken from a study of identical twins. Broader study findings: In drawing conclusions, the study used cross-sectional statistical analysis and did not follow the same donors. Models underestimated out-of-frame TCR alpha sharing in monozygotic twins. Reduced insertions were recorded for abundant cord blood beta clonotypes, with no such pattern in memory repertoires. Alpha sequences that were out-of-frame and twin-shared showed an excess of low generation probability.

The V end was cut by 1 base, the J end by 1 base, with 13 bases between. The CDR3 has 15 residues. The germline gives CDR1 DFQATT, CDR2 SNEGSKA (reference sequence). The receptor comes from a newborn girl in good health. The chain combines TRBV20-1 with TRBJ1-1, with D unresolved. The material sequenced was cord blood. The CDR3: CSARVQETPNTEAFF. CDR3 coding DNA: TGCAGTGCTAGAGTACAAGAGACACCGAACACTGAAGCTTTCTTT.